This is a list of T cell receptor beta chains from one sample in a study of shared clonotypes between healthy human individuals. Only in-frame clones appear in the TCRdb table, and some are missing; sequencing was by immunoSEQ multiplex PCR. This sample has roughly 2.4 million clones, with 90% to 96% found just once. The sequencing input was naive CD4+ T cells sorted from blood. Every receptor here comes from a man aged 18 to 29 in good health. The CDR3 runs from the conserved cysteine through the conserved F or W. Fields, in order: clone size, D gene, J gene, V gene, CDR3 protein, CDR3 DNA. A D gene is named only where the DNA matches it firmly. Rows may omit the clone size; those that give it use once, few, many or a size class.

abundance: .; d_gene: TRBD2; j_gene: TRBJ2-7; v_gene: TRBV5-1; CDR3aa: CASSSGTSSYEQYF; CDR3nt: TGCGCCAGCTCTTCCGGGACTAGCTCCTACGAGCAGTACTTC
abundance: once; d_gene: .; j_gene: TRBJ1-5; v_gene: TRBV28; CDR3aa: CASREGVQPQHF; CDR3nt: TGTGCCAGCAGGGAGGGGGTCCAGCCCCAGCATTTT
abundance: .; d_gene: .; j_gene: TRBJ2-7; v_gene: TRBV28; CDR3aa: CASSRRPFLPDF; CDR3nt: TGTGCCAGCAGCCGGAGGCCGTTCCTTCCAGACTTC
abundance: .; d_gene: .; j_gene: TRBJ2-7; v_gene: TRBV10-1; CDR3aa: CASSESSPYEQYF; CDR3nt: TGCGCCAGCAGTGAGAGCAGTCCCTACGAGCAGTACTTC
abundance: .; d_gene: TRBD2; j_gene: TRBJ2-3; v_gene: TRBV7-2; CDR3aa: CASSFLAGNPTDTQYF; CDR3nt: TGTGCCAGCAGCTTTTTAGCGGGGAACCCCACAGATACGCAGTATTTT
abundance: .; d_gene: TRBD2; j_gene: TRBJ2-7; v_gene: TRBV6-1; CDR3aa: CASSEGWDYYEQYF; CDR3nt: TGTGCCAGCAGTGAAGGGTGGGACTACTACGAGCAGTACTTC
abundance: .; d_gene: .; j_gene: TRBJ2-1; v_gene: TRBV4-2; CDR3aa: CASSQEWRQGGTNEQFF; CDR3nt: TGTGCCAGCAGCCAAGAGTGGCGGCAGGGGGGGACCAATGAGCAGTTCTTC
abundance: .; d_gene: .; j_gene: TRBJ2-7; v_gene: TRBV5-6; CDR3aa: CASSSPGTYEQYF; CDR3nt: TGTGCCAGCAGCTCCCCCGGAACCTACGAGCAGTACTTC
abundance: .; d_gene: .; j_gene: TRBJ1-3; v_gene: TRBV7-2; CDR3aa: CASSLVSNTIYF; CDR3nt: TGTGCCAGCAGCTTAGTATCAAACACCATATATTTT
abundance: .; d_gene: TRBD1; j_gene: TRBJ1-5; v_gene: TRBV19; CDR3aa: CASSVPGTGDQPQHF; CDR3nt: TGTGCCAGTAGTGTGCCAGGGACAGGGGACCAGCCCCAGCATTTT
abundance: .; d_gene: .; j_gene: TRBJ1-2; v_gene: TRBV29-1; CDR3aa: CSVGDGASDGYTF; CDR3nt: TGCAGCGTTGGTGACGGTGCCTCTGATGGCTACACCTTC
abundance: .; d_gene: .; j_gene: TRBJ2-3; v_gene: TRBV28; CDR3aa: CASSLKNMDLTDTQYF; CDR3nt: TGTGCCAGCAGTTTAAAAAATATGGACCTCACAGATACGCAGTATTTT
abundance: .; d_gene: TRBD1; j_gene: TRBJ2-7; v_gene: TRBV28; CDR3aa: CASSSTGYTYEQYF; CDR3nt: TGTGCCAGCAGTTCGACAGGGTACACCTACGAGCAGTACTTC
abundance: .; d_gene: .; j_gene: TRBJ1-5; v_gene: TRBV19; CDR3aa: CASSLGPEDNQPQHF; CDR3nt: TGTGCCAGTAGTTTGGGTCCTGAGGACAATCAGCCCCAGCATTTT
abundance: .; d_gene: .; j_gene: TRBJ2-4; v_gene: TRBV28; CDR3aa: CASSLNGNIQYF; CDR3nt: TGTGCCAGCAGTTTGAACGGGAACATTCAGTACTTC
abundance: .; d_gene: .; j_gene: TRBJ1-3; v_gene: TRBV5-1; CDR3aa: CASSLLAASGNTIYF; CDR3nt: TGCGCCAGCAGCTTGTTGGCCGCCTCTGGAAACACCATATATTTT
abundance: .; d_gene: .; j_gene: TRBJ2-5; v_gene: TRBV1; CDR3aa: CTTHSGKETQYF; CDR3nt: TGCACCACCCATAGCGGGAAAGAGACCCAGTACTTC
abundance: .; d_gene: .; j_gene: TRBJ1-1; v_gene: TRBV2; CDR3aa: CASTLGMNTEAFF; CDR3nt: TGTGCCAGCACGCTGGGCATGAACACTGAAGCTTTCTTT
abundance: .; d_gene: .; j_gene: TRBJ2-3; v_gene: TRBV19; CDR3aa: CASSNLGKSTDTQYF; CDR3nt: TGTGCCAGTAGTAACCTGGGAAAGAGCACAGATACGCAGTATTTT
abundance: .; d_gene: TRBD2; j_gene: TRBJ2-2; v_gene: TRBV6-5; CDR3aa: CASRISGGAGGELFF; CDR3nt: TGTGCCAGCAGAATTAGCGGGGGGGCTGGCGGGGAGCTGTTTTTT
abundance: .; d_gene: TRBD1; j_gene: TRBJ1-5; v_gene: TRBV2; CDR3aa: CASSEGTGNQPQHF; CDR3nt: TGTGCCAGCAGTGAGGGGACAGGGAATCAGCCCCAGCATTTT
abundance: once; d_gene: .; j_gene: TRBJ2-1; v_gene: TRBV7-2; CDR3aa: CASSPLDEQFF; CDR3nt: TGTGCCAGCAGCCCCCTCGATGAGCAGTTCTTC
abundance: .; d_gene: .; j_gene: TRBJ1-5; v_gene: TRBV6-5; CDR3aa: CASSYSSGGNQPQHF; CDR3nt: TGTGCCAGCAGTTACTCGAGCGGGGGCAATCAGCCCCAGCATTTT
abundance: .; d_gene: .; j_gene: TRBJ2-5; v_gene: TRBV6-4; CDR3aa: CASSDSPGRLTSQETQYF; CDR3nt: TGTGCCAGCAGTGACTCACCGGGACGACTTACTTCCCAAGAGACCCAGTACTTC
abundance: .; d_gene: TRBD1; j_gene: TRBJ1-2; v_gene: TRBV29-1; CDR3aa: CSVESRGQRYGYTF; CDR3nt: TGCAGCGTTGAAAGCAGGGGGCAAAGGTATGGCTACACCTTC
abundance: .; d_gene: .; j_gene: TRBJ1-6; v_gene: TRBV21-1; CDR3aa: CASSKDQGASPNSPLHF; CDR3nt: TGTGCCAGCAGCAAAGATCAGGGGGCGTCTCCGAATTCACCCCTCCACTTT
abundance: .; d_gene: TRBD1; j_gene: TRBJ1-2; v_gene: TRBV11-2; CDR3aa: CASSLTGGASNYGYTF; CDR3nt: TGTGCCAGCAGCTTAACAGGGGGCGCTTCTAACTATGGCTACACCTTC
abundance: .; d_gene: TRBD1; j_gene: TRBJ1-1; v_gene: TRBV5-1; CDR3aa: CASSLSDRGLVDTEAFF; CDR3nt: TGCGCCAGCAGCTTATCGGACAGGGGGCTCGTGGACACTGAAGCTTTCTTT
abundance: once; d_gene: TRBD2; j_gene: TRBJ2-5; v_gene: TRBV7-2; CDR3aa: CASRLAGGGETQYF; CDR3nt: TGTGCCAGCAGACTAGCGGGAGGGGGAGAGACCCAGTACTTC